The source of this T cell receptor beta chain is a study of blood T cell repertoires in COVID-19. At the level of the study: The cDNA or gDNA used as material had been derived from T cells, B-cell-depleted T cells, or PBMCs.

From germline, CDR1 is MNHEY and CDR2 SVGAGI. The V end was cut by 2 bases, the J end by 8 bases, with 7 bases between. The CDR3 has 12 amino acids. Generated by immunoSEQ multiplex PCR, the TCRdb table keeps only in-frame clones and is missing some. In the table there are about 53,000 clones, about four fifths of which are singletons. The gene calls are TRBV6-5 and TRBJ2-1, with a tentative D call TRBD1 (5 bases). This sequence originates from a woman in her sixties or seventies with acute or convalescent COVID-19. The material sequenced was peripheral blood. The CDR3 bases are TGTGCCAGCAGTTACGACAGCTATGAGCAGTTCTTC. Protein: CASSYDSYEQFF.